These 3 T cell receptor beta chains were all obtained from the same sample, sequenced in a study of control samples from healthy donors and cancer patients. Method: immunoSEQ multiplex PCR; TCRdb's copy keeps in-frame clones and lacks some. The sample lists around 180,000 clones; about 91% were seen once. The specimen sequenced was blood. Receptors originate from a woman aged 25 to 45 in good health.

V and J are TRBV5-1 and TRBJ2-2; D may be TRBD2 (7 bases). From germline, CDR1 is SGHRS and CDR2 YFSETQ. V lost 2 bases to trimming and J lost 7 bases, with 18 bases between them. The CDR3 is 16 amino acids. The DNA of the CDR3 is TGCGCCAGCAGCTTCGAGCGGCGGGGGCTAGACGGGGAGCTGTTTTTT. This codes for CASSFERRGLDGELFF.

This clone has only a few counts. CDR3 bases: TGCGCCAGCAGCATTGGGTCGAGAACTGAAGCTTTCTTT. The encoded protein is CASSIGSRTEAFF. V and J are TRBV5-1 and TRBJ1-1; D gene ambiguous. V was pared by 4 bases and J by 5 bases, with 12 bases between. CDR1 is SGHRS, CDR2 YFSETQ, per germline. The CDR3 totals 13 residues. Complete variable domain (other parts from reference TRBV5-1 and TRBJ1-1): KAGVTQTPRYLIKTRGQQVTLSCSPISGHRSVSWYQQTPGQGLQFLFEYFSETQRNKGNFPGRFSGRQFSNSRSEMNVSTLELGDSALYLCASSIGSRTEAFFGQGTRLTVV.

The chain is built from TRBV7-9 and TRBJ2-2, with D perhaps assigned TRBD1 or TRBD2 (5 bases each). Germline V CDR1 and CDR2: SEHNR, FQNEAQ (reference sequence). The CDR3 is 13 residues long. The V end lost 8 bases, the J end lost 5 bases, and 12 bases lay between the germline ends. CDR3 DNA: TGTGCCAGCGGGGCCGGAGGTACCGGGGAGCTGTTTTTT. Translating gives CASGAGGTGELFF.